This T cell receptor beta chain was recorded in a study of beta chain features in type 1 diabetes (dated by TCRdb to 2017 to 2018). Notes on the research overall: Mean age, gender distribution, total cell number and subset yield did not differ between patients and healthy donors. Naive and central memory subsets were obtained from all 30 or so donors, but regulatory and stem cell-like memory subsets were isolated from only 8 patients and roughly eight healthy donors. The study compared the TCRB repertoires of sorted circulating CD4+ T cell subsets in recently diagnosed type 1 diabetes patients with those in matched healthy donors. A total of approximately 100,000,000 sorted cells were examined across all samples, and the number of cells per subset was strongly correlated with RNA yield. The study at large found these results: Shorter templates might have been favored by PCR, but patient and control samples were amplified and corrected together, so both groups would have been affected equally by any skew. A moderate but significant shortening of TCRB CDR3 length was observed in type 1 diabetes patients in all four CD4+ subsets. The naive, central memory and regulatory TCRB repertoires appeared to resemble one another more closely among patients than among healthy donors. HLA sub-analyses involved small numbers of individuals, so any influence of HLA type on TCRB rearrangement remained unresolved. Patients with type 1 diabetes made fewer insertions and deleted more nucleotides at VDJ recombination sites, implying thymic rearrangement abnormalities. Because cDNA was sequenced instead of genomic DNA, highly expressing activated cells could be over-represented, though the groups showed no difference in activation or CD3 levels.

The entire isolated RNA was reverse transcribed using the High Capacity cDNA Reverse Transcription Kit, and thus expressed TCRB transcripts were sequenced. Deep immunoSEQ sequencing was performed on naive, central memory and regulatory T cell samples, with an average of around 3.5 million total reads per sample. After sorted cells were lysed in RLT buffer, RNA was extracted with DNase-treated RNeasy Micro or Mini kits, with the choice depending on cell number. To prevent cross-contamination, each cell subset was processed individually, whereas patient and healthy donor samples were processed jointly. The immunoSEQ multiplex PCR was used to amplify TCRB sequences from cDNA, yielding 87-bp fragments that span the CDR3 region. Sequencing of the amplicons was performed on the Illumina HiSeq platform. The source study handled its data this way. PCR bias was computationally corrected using synthetic template baselines, reads within Hamming distance 2 were collapsed, and singletons that could not be merged were discarded. By aligning reads against IMGT, V, D and J genes, CDR3 length, and insertions or deletions at six rearrangement sites were assigned. Within each subset, clonotype counts were normalized to sorted cell number, and only after that were true diversity and Gini coefficients computed with the tcR R package. The overlap coefficient, calculated on TCRB nucleotide sequences, was used to measure repertoire sharing. TCRdb retrieved this table from immuneACCESS and kept in-frame rearrangements only. Not all clones are present; in checked studies, unresolved V genes account for under half, and no reason is known for the remainder. That table furnishes V, J and clone size, whereas the DNA furnished D and trimming. Present in this sample are around 100,000 clones, roughly 28% of which were seen just once. Together, the top ten hold approximately 0.5% of the sample.

The CDR3 has 15 amino acids, counting the end cysteine and phenylalanine. Left in the record is the CDR3 DNA by itself, 45 bases read in frame from the first base. This clone was counted a few times. It lacks a known antigen. The input lacks base qualities; no much larger clone sits a single base away. From each donor, a single peripheral blood sample of approximately 120 mL on average was drawn into heparinised tubes. Using a panel that included CD45RO, CCR7, CD25, CD127, CD95 and CD27, naive, central memory, regulatory and stem cell-like memory CD4+ T cells were sorted on a BD FACSAria II. A purity above 98% was achieved for all sorted populations. Right away, PBMCs were isolated by Lymphoprep density gradient centrifugation and were stained directly, with no culture step. To minimize batch effects, samples were stained and sorted in pairs, one healthy donor with one patient per experiment.

The clonotype originates from a woman under 30 with type 1 diabetes. The chain links TRBV21-1 with TRBJ2-2; no DNA check was done on the table's D call, TRBD1. TRBV21-1 is a known pseudogene. Input material: central memory CD4+ T cells from blood. The encoded CDR3 is CASSKAGQNTGELFF. The DNA sequence is given as TGTGCCAGCAGCAAAGCGGGGCAGAACACCGGGGAGCTGTTTTTT.